These 21 T cell receptor beta chains share one sample of origin, sequenced in a study of blood T cell repertoires in COVID-19. Some clones are missing from TCRdb's copy, which holds only in-frame ones; the method was immunoSEQ multiplex PCR. Of about 80,000 clones in the sample, approximately 89% were seen once. Source material: peripheral blood. The source is a woman aged 80 or over with acute or convalescent COVID-19.

The genes are TRBV9 and TRBJ2-3, with D tentatively TRBD1 (6 bases). This CDR3 region has 16 residues. V was pared by 3 bases and J by 2 bases, with 16 bases between. The germline gives CDR1 SGDLS, CDR2 YYNGEE. CDR3 region: CASSAHRELSTDTQYF. The CDR3 nucleotides read TGTGCCAGCAGCGCCCACAGGGAACTCTCCACAGATACGCAGTATTTT.

This chain connects TRBV10-3 to TRBJ2-7; TRBD1 might be the D (8 bases). Germline V CDR1 and CDR2: ENHRY, SYGVKD. V was shortened by 10 bases and J by 4 bases, with 14 bases between the two germline ends. The CDR3 runs 12 residues. Here the CDR3 DNA reads TGTGCCACCGGACAGGGAGGGTACGAGCAGTACTTC. Protein: CATGQGGYEQYF.

This rearrangement joins TRBV9 to TRBJ2-2, with TRBD2 identical over 13 bases. Per the germline V gene, CDR1 is SGDLS and CDR2 is YYNGEE. The CDR3 loop spans 17 amino acids. V dropped 4 bases and J dropped 6; count of bases not matched to a gene: 9. Here the CDR3 reads CASSTGLAGPLAGELFF. The CDR3 DNA follows: TGTGCCAGCAGCACGGGACTAGCGGGGCCTCTAGCCGGGGAGCTGTTTTTT.

This clone has only a few counts. The chain is built from TRBV14 and TRBJ1-1; D is unresolved. V shed 4 bases and J shed 9 bases, with 15 bases lying between them. Germline values: CDR1 SGHDN, CDR2 FVKESK. The CDR3 is 13 residues long. The CDR3 bases are TGTGCCAGCAGCCGCCCCGGGAGACTAAAAGCTTTCTTT. Its translation: CASSRPGRLKAFF.

The rearrangement uses TRBV19 and TRBJ2-1; D gene uncertain. Trimming stripped 4 bases from V and 2 bases from J, with 12 bases between. Germline values: CDR1 LNHDA, CDR2 SQIVND (reference sequence). The CDR3 contains 15 residues. This chain's CDR3 is CASSTLQIPYNEQFF. CDR3 nucleotides: TGTGCCAGTAGTACCCTACAGATCCCCTACAATGAGCAGTTCTTC.

This clone was detected a few times. The chain couples TRBV30 to TRBJ1-3; 10 bases map to TRBD1. Looked up from germline, CDR1 is GTSNPN and CDR2 is SVGIG (reference sequence). The trim removed 0 bases at V and 0 bases at J, leaving 5 bases unmatched. This CDR3 contains 17 residues. The CDR3 DNA follows: TGTGCCTGGAGTGTGTTGGGACAGGGGTTCTCTGGAAACACCATATATTTT. Encoded protein: CAWSVLGQGFSGNTIYF. The variable domain in full, with the rest retrieved from reference TRBV30 and TRBJ1-3, is SQTIHQWPATLVQPVGSPLSLECTVEGTSNPNLYWYRQAAGRGLQLLFYSVGIGQISSEVPQNLSASRPQDRQFILSSKKLLLSDSGFYLCAWSVLGQGFSGNTIYFGEGSWLTVV.

Remarks on this clone: At the DNA level, this CDR3 is encoded by other sequences in the same sample as well. The rearrangement uses TRBV19 and TRBJ1-2; TRBD1 agrees at 8 bases. Germline V gene data show CDR1 as LNHDA and CDR2 as SQIVND (reference sequence). Trimming removed 7 bases from V and 0 bases from J; junction bases left unmatched: 7. The CDR3 covers 15 residues. Here the CDR3 DNA reads TGTGCCAGTATTGGCAGGGGGCAAGCTAACTATGGCTACACCTTC. Protein: CASIGRGQANYGYTF.

V usage is TRBV2 and J usage is TRBJ2-7, with a possible D match to TRBD2 (6 bases). The CDR3 is 12 amino acids. V dropped 8 bases and J dropped 0 bases, with 8 bases sitting between them. The germline V gene has CDR1 SNHLY and CDR2 FYNNEI. In DNA form, the CDR3 reads TGTGCCAGCCGGGGGAGCTCCTACGAGCAGTACTTC. Translation: CASRGSSYEQYF.

The chain has TRBV10-3 and TRBJ2-5, with TRBD1 matching over 11 bases. V lost 1 base to trimming and J lost 4 bases; unmatched junction nucleotides: 2. CDR3 length equals 15 residues. Per germline, CDR1 ENHRY and CDR2 SYGVKD. The CDR3 protein is CAISELDRGPETQYF. Here the CDR3 DNA reads TGTGCCATCAGTGAGTTGGACAGGGGGCCAGAGACCCAGTACTTC.

The CDR3 DNA sequence: TGCGCCAGCAGCTTGGCCGGAGATACCATATATTTT. Translating it yields CASSLAGDTIYF. This chain joins TRBV5-1 and TRBJ1-3; D gene uncertain. The CDR3 consists of 12 residues. Germline V gene sequence: CDR1 SGHRS, CDR2 YFSETQ. V lost 0 bases, J lost 10 bases, and 8 bases lay in between. The entire variable domain, with the rest obtained from reference TRBV5-1 and TRBJ1-3, is as follows: KAGVTQTPRYLIKTRGQQVTLSCSPISGHRSVSWYQQTPGQGLQFLFEYFSETQRNKGNFPGRFSGRQFSNSRSEMNVSTLELGDSALYLCASSLAGDTIYFGEGSWLTVV.

This clone has a handful of counts. The chain is built from TRBV27 and TRBJ2-3, with 13 bases fitting TRBD2. The CDR3 totals 14 residues. CDR1 is MNHEY, CDR2 SMNVEV, per germline (reference sequence). V shed 5 bases, J shed 5 bases, and the junction held 1 base outside the gene matches. CDR3 DNA sequence: TGTGCCAGCAGTGGACTAGCGGGAGAAGATACGCAGTATTTT. Translated, it gives CASSGLAGEDTQYF.

The chain is built from TRBV3-1 (or the pseudogene TRBV3-2) and TRBJ1-1; D perhaps matches TRBD1 (5 bases). V was clipped by 0 bases and J by 7 bases, with 15 bases between them. The germline gives CDR1 LGHDT, CDR2 YNNKEL (reference sequence). This CDR3 has 15 amino acids. The DNA for the CDR3 is TGTGCCAGCAGCCAAGATAGGAAGGGGTACGGTGAAGCTTTCTTT. Encoded protein: CASSQDRKGYGEAFF.

This chain uses TRBV7-9 with TRBJ2-1, with TRBD1 matching over 9 bases. V lost 5 bases to trimming and J lost 8 bases; unmatched junction nucleotides: 7. The CDR3 is 14 amino acids. Per the germline V gene, CDR1 is SEHNR and CDR2 is FQNEAQ (reference sequence). The CDR3 protein is CASSPGQGSHEQFF. The CDR3 DNA is TGTGCCAGCAGCCCAGGACAGGGGAGTCATGAGCAGTTCTTC. Drawing the rest from reference TRBV7-9 and TRBJ2-1, the complete variable domain is DTGVSQNPRHKITKRGQNVTFRCDPISEHNRLYWYRQTLGQGPEFLTYFQNEAQLEKSRLLSDRFSAERPKGSFSTLEIQRTEQGDSAMYLCASSPGQGSHEQFFGPGTRLTVL.

V usage is TRBV19 and J usage is TRBJ2-4, with TRBD1 matching 8 bases. V lost 7 bases to trimming and J lost 2 bases; unmatched junction nucleotides: 7. This CDR3 spans 15 amino acids. Germline V gives CDR1 LNHDA, CDR2 SQIVND (reference sequence). CDR3 residues: CASKAGGASKNIQYF. CDR3 in DNA: TGTGCCAGTAAGGCAGGGGGCGCGTCCAAAAACATTCAGTACTTC.

This chain uses TRBV29-1 with TRBJ1-1, with D perhaps TRBD1 (5 bases). The CDR3 is 14 residues long. Germline CDR1 reads SQVTM; CDR2 reads ANQGSEA. V was shortened by 5 bases and J by 3 bases, with 16 bases between the two germline ends. The CDR3 is CSVQSGQGYTEAFF. The CDR3 region has the DNA TGCAGCGTTCAGTCAGGCCAGGGATACACTGAAGCTTTCTTT.

This clone was seen a single time. In DNA form, the CDR3 reads TGTGCCAGCAGCTTGCGGACAGGGGGCCAGGGAAACACCATATATTTT. The encoded protein is CASSLRTGGQGNTIYF. V usage is TRBV9 and J usage is TRBJ1-3; TRBD1 matches at 11 bases. The ends lost 4 bases at V and 4 bases at J; junction bases unmatched: 7. CDR1 and CDR2 from the germline V gene are SGDLS and YYNGEE. There are 16 residues in the CDR3.

In DNA, the CDR3 is TGTGCCTGGAGTAGGGGACAACCTTACGAGCAGTACTTC. The encoded protein is CAWSRGQPYEQYF. The rearrangement uses TRBV30 and TRBJ2-7; possibly TRBD1 for D (6 bases). The ends were cut back, 2 bases at V and 4 bases at J, with 12 bases in the middle. Germline assignment: CDR1 GTSNPN and CDR2 SVGIG (reference sequence). CDR3 size: 13 residues.

CDR3 DNA: TGTGCCAGCAGTTACTCAGGGGGCGCTGGGATCGGGGAGCTGTTTTTT. Translating it yields CASSYSGGAGIGELFF. V usage is TRBV6-5 and J usage is TRBJ2-2; 7 bases map to TRBD1. CDR1 MNHEY and CDR2 SVGAGI come from the germline V gene. V was pared by 0 bases and J by 7 bases, with 8 bases of the junction left unmatched. CDR3 size: 16 residues.

The V and J genes are TRBV11-2 and TRBJ1-1; D gene uncertain. The CDR3 is 13 residues long. Germline CDR1 SGHAT, CDR2 FQNNGV. The V gene lost 5 bases and the J gene lost 3 bases, with 10 bases spanning the gap. The DNA of the CDR3 is TGTGCCAGCAGCCTATCGTTGTACACTGAAGCTTTCTTT. This translates into CASSLSLYTEAFF.

J is TRBJ2-1 and V is TRBV29-1; 7 bases line up with TRBD1. CDR3 length equals 16 residues. V lost 7 bases, J lost 1 base, and 13 bases stayed unmatched. Germline CDR1 SQVTM, CDR2 ANQGSEA. The CDR3 DNA sequence: TGCAGCGGCCGTACCCAGGGGGTGAGGTCCTACAATGAGCAGTTCTTC. Translating gives CSGRTQGVRSYNEQFF.

This CDR3 reads CASSRGLGDTDTQYF. In DNA, the CDR3 is TGTGCCAGTAGTAGGGGACTAGGGGACACAGATACGCAGTATTTT. V usage is TRBV19 and J usage is TRBJ2-3, with 8 bases matching TRBD2. The CDR3 consists of 15 residues. Germline CDR1 LNHDA, CDR2 SQIVND (reference sequence). J lost 2 bases, V lost 4 bases, and 5 bases had no gene match.